This TCR beta chain appears in the sequencing data of a study of T cell responses to AZD1222 COVID-19 vaccine. Looking at the study overall: It was second doses at about 4 or about 12 weeks that were pooled.

The study's findings and limits: At baseline, seropositivity was found in only six or seven AZD1222 recipients. Among spike-specific TCRs, nearly half reportedly target unmutated variant regions.

A word on this clone: Its target is not known.

CDR1 SGHNT and CDR2 YYREEE come from the germline V gene (reference sequence). After removal of 3 bases from V and 5 bases from J, the junction contained 2 bases not matched to a gene. CDR3 length equals 15 residues. Sequenced by immunoSEQ multiplex PCR; TCRdb stores in-frame clones only, minus some. The sample consists of 90,000 to 150,000 clones, around 90% of them appearing once. The sequence derives from an adult in good health. The chain employs TRBV5-4 and TRBJ2-1, with 13 positions matching TRBD2. The source material was peripheral blood, sampled on day 0 of AZD1222 vaccination. CDR3 coding DNA: TGTGCCAGCAGCTCAGGACTAGCGGGGGACAATGAGCAGTTCTTC. This translates into CASSSGLAGDNEQFF.